Below are 32 T cell receptor beta chains sequenced from a single sample in a study of T cells in Graves' hyperthyroidism and ophthalmopathy. Amplification targeted TCR beta CDR3 regions from RNA transcripts. The TCR CDR3 was amplified in a first-round RT-PCR using the HTBI primer set. TCRdb re-derived calls from the multiplex PCR reads in MiXCR, one entry per CDR3 protein. The sample includes about 580,000 distinct CDR3 sequences, approximately 14% of them seen just once. Sequencing was carried out using blood. Receptors were obtained from a woman younger than 45 with Graves' hyperthyroidism that later progressed to Graves' ophthalmopathy.

The chain carries TRBV7-9 and TRBJ1-3; 9 bases are shared with TRBD1. The germline V gene encodes CDR1 SEHNR and CDR2 FQNEAQ (reference sequence). The CDR3 consists of 17 residues. V dropped 1 base and J dropped 2; count of bases not matched to a gene: 6. In DNA form, the CDR3 reads TGTGCCAGCAGCTTAGGGACAGGGGACCGCACTGGAAACACCATATATTTT. It yields the protein CASSLGTGDRTGNTIYF.

The chain recombines TRBV20-1 with TRBJ2-1; D is unresolved. CDR1 is DFQATT and CDR2 is SNEGSKA in the germline V gene (reference sequence). This CDR3 is 12 amino acids long. The V end lost 4 bases, the J end lost 5 bases, and 9 bases lay between the germline ends. The CDR3 DNA reads as TGCAGTGCTAAACGAGCCCACAATGAGCAGTTCTTC. As protein: CSAKRAHNEQFF.

The sample holds many counts of this clonotype. J is TRBJ1-1 and V is TRBV12-3 or TRBV12-4, with 9 positions matching TRBD1. V shed 6 bases and J 1 base; nucleotides not matched to a gene: 12. The CDR3 sequence is 17 residues long. For the CDR3, the DNA is TGTGCCAGCAGCCCCGGGACAGGGCATTTCCAGAACACTGAAGCTTTCTTT. Encoded protein: CASSPGTGHFQNTEAFF.

This clonotype was observed at least ten times. This chain links TRBV5-1 with TRBJ2-3, with 7 nucleotides matching TRBD2. V gave up 0 bases and J gave up 1 base; unmatched junction bases: 2. This CDR3 is built from 15 residues. CDR1 is SGHRS, CDR2 YFSETQ, per germline. CDR3 residues: CASSLGAGRTDTQYF. In DNA form, the CDR3 reads TGCGCCAGCAGCTTGGGAGCGGGGCGCACAGATACGCAGTATTTT.

This clonotype was counted at least ten times. The CDR3 region is CASSQNVAGENGYTF. CDR3 bases: TGTGCCAGCAGCCAGAATGTCGCAGGGGAGAATGGCTACACCTTC. The chain recombines TRBV3-1 with TRBJ1-2, with D possibly TRBD1 on 6 matching bases. The CDR3 is 15 amino acids. In germline, CDR1 is LGHDT, CDR2 YNNKEL (reference sequence). Between the trimmed V and J ends, which lost 3 bases and 6 bases, there was a span of 17 bases.

This clonotype showed up many times. The V and J genes are TRBV7-2 and TRBJ2-7; 12 bases match TRBD2. The CDR3 is 14 amino acids. Trimming removed 4 bases from V and 4 bases from J; junction bases left unmatched: 2. Germline V gene sequence: CDR1 SGHTA, CDR2 FQGNSA. Here the CDR3 reads CASSYLAGGYEQYF. CDR3 in DNA: TGTGCCAGCAGCTACCTAGCGGGAGGGTACGAGCAGTACTTC.

This clonotype was detected ten times or more. The chain has TRBV9 and TRBJ1-2, with unresolved D. Trimming stripped 0 bases from V and 7 bases from J, with 16 bases between. The CDR3 sequence is 15 residues long. Germline V gene lookup returns CDR1 SGDLS and CDR2 YYNGEE. CDR3 protein: CASSVDLETRSGYTF. The CDR3, as DNA: TGTGCCAGCAGCGTAGACTTGGAAACACGGAGTGGCTACACCTTC.

At least ten counts were recorded for this clonotype. The chain employs TRBV5-1 and TRBJ1-4; 8 bases fit TRBD1. The CDR3 totals 16 residues. Germline V gene sequence: CDR1 SGHRS, CDR2 YFSETQ. Losses at the gene ends were 0 bases for V and 8 bases for J; bases not matched to a gene: 9. CDR3 loop: CASSLGTGTGGEKLFF. In nucleotides, the CDR3 is TGCGCCAGCAGCTTGGGGACCGGGACAGGAGGCGAAAAACTGTTTTTT.

The chain has TRBV7-8 and TRBJ2-1; TRBD1 or TRBD2 may be the D gene (5 bases each). The CDR3 runs 16 residues. Germline CDR1 and CDR2: SGHVS and FQNEAQ. V shed 3 bases and J shed 3 bases, with 15 bases lying between them. This chain's CDR3 is CASSLGPRVRYNEQFF. The DNA of the CDR3 is TGTGCCAGCAGCTTGGGACCCAGAGTACGCTACAATGAGCAGTTCTTC.

As for this clonotype: This could be a read error, since a much larger clone is one nucleotide away. V and J are TRBV29-1 and TRBJ2-7; 12 bases match TRBD2. The CDR3 is 13 residues long. CDR1 is SQVTM and CDR2 is ANQGSEA in the germline V gene. J was trimmed by 9 bases and V by 5 bases; bases with no gene match: 8. CDR3 region: CSVRLAGAYAQYF. The DNA of the CDR3 is TGCAGCGTTAGACTAGCGGGAGCGTATGCGCAGTACTTC.

This clonotype has ten or more counts. This chain connects TRBV13 to TRBJ2-7; 7 bases map to TRBD2. The trim removed 2 bases at V and 5 bases at J, leaving 15 bases unmatched. This CDR3 has 17 residues. In germline, CDR1 is PRHDT, CDR2 FYEKMQ (reference sequence). CDR3 DNA sequence: TGTGCCAGCAGCTTAAGGGCTGGGACTAACGGGAGCAACGAGCAGTACTTC. This gives the protein CASSLRAGTNGSNEQYF. The complete variable domain, with remaining parts taken from reference TRBV13 and TRBJ2-7, reads AAGVIQSPRHLIKEKRETATLKCYPIPRHDTVYWYQQGPGQDPQFLISFYEKMQSDKGSIPDRFSAQQFSDYHSELNMSSLELGDSALYFCASSLRAGTNGSNEQYFGPGTRLTVT.

The chain joins TRBV25-1 to TRBJ2-7, with D unclear. The CDR3 length is 11 residues. V lost 6 bases, J lost 4 bases, and 7 bases lay in between. The germline V gene has CDR1 MGHDK and CDR2 SYGVNS. The CDR3 loop reads CASSTLYEQYF. The CDR3 DNA follows: TGTGCCAGCAGCACCTTATACGAGCAGTACTTC.

With respect to this clonotype: The germline gene is not matched at one end of the junction; a read error may be the cause. The chain joins TRBV20-1 to TRBJ2-7; possible D gene TRBD2, 5 bases. This CDR3 has 13 residues. CDR1 is DFQATT and CDR2 is SNEGSKA in the germline V gene (reference sequence). The CDR3 sequence: CSTRGQVGYEQYF. CDR3 sequence (DNA): TGCAGTACTAGAGGCCAAGTGGGGTACGAGCAGTACTTC.

The chain is built from TRBV15 and TRBJ2-2; D is possibly TRBD2 (6 bases). The CDR3 runs 15 residues. In germline, CDR1 is LNHNV, CDR2 YYDKDF (reference sequence). V was cut by 0 bases and J by 6 bases, with 11 bases left in between. The CDR3 is CATSRDREISGELFF. The CDR3 nucleotides are TGTGCCACCAGCAGAGATCGGGAGATCTCCGGGGAGCTGTTTTTT.

In regard to this clonotype: A junction boundary mismatches the germline segment, possibly from a read error. The chain is built from TRBV7-2 and TRBJ1-1, with a possible D match to TRBD1 (5 bases). This CDR3 spans 13 amino acids. The germline V gene encodes CDR1 SGHTA and CDR2 FQGNSA. This CDR3 reads CANSRTGNTEAFF. For the CDR3, the DNA is TGTGCCAACAGCCGAACAGGGAACACTGAAGCTTTCTTT.

This clonotype was detected ten times or more. The chain joins TRBV24-1 to TRBJ2-3, with D unclear. Per the germline V gene, CDR1 is KGHDR and CDR2 is SFDVKD. The CDR3 loop spans 14 amino acids. Deletions cut 3 bases from V and 6 bases from J, with 12 bases between. The CDR3: CATSDRVVTDTQYF. CDR3 coding DNA: TGTGCCACCAGTGATAGGGTCGTCACCGATACGCAGTATTTT.

The genes are TRBV24-1 and TRBJ2-2; weak D call: TRBD1 (6 bases). Germline CDR1 reads KGHDR; CDR2 reads SFDVKD. The CDR3 covers 14 residues. With 4 bases removed from V and 6 bases from J, the gap between germline ends came to 11 bases. The CDR3 nucleotides read TGTGCCACCAGTGACCCTGCAGGGGCCGGGGAGCTGTTTTTT. This encodes CATSDPAGAGELFF.

This clonotype has ten or more counts. This chain connects TRBV7-9 to TRBJ2-1, with 16 bases that match TRBD2. CDR1 and CDR2 from the germline V gene are SEHNR and FQNEAQ (reference sequence). This CDR3 contains 18 residues. Trimming took 5 bases from V and 4 from J; bases not matched to a gene: 8. The CDR3: CASSVGLAGGPGYNEQFF. The CDR3 DNA reads as TGTGCCAGCAGCGTGGGACTAGCGGGAGGGCCAGGGTACAATGAGCAGTTCTTC.

This clonotype came up many times. This chain links TRBV11-2 with TRBJ2-7; D is undetermined. The germline gives CDR1 SGHAT, CDR2 FQNNGV. V lost 0 bases, J lost 0 bases, and 6 bases lay in between. The CDR3 is 14 amino acids. The DNA for the CDR3 is TGTGCCAGCAGCTTAGAGGAACTCTCCTACGAGCAGTACTTC. Translated: CASSLEELSYEQYF.

This sequence joins TRBV10-1 and TRBJ2-2, with D perhaps matching TRBD1 (5 bases). The CDR3 is 17 residues long. The ends were cut back, 0 bases at V and 7 bases at J, with 18 bases in the middle. Per the germline V gene, CDR1 is WNHNN and CDR2 is SYGVQD (reference sequence). This CDR3 is CASSESRGQTLGGELFF. The CDR3 DNA is TGCGCCAGCAGTGAGTCTAGGGGCCAAACCTTAGGCGGGGAGCTGTTTTTT.

This clonotype was observed at least ten times. The chain recombines TRBV27 with TRBJ2-7; the match to TRBD1 covers 9 bases. Unmatched junction bases numbered 1, after V lost 5 bases and J lost 2 bases. The CDR3 consists of 13 residues. From germline, CDR1 is MNHEY and CDR2 SMNVEV (reference sequence). The CDR3: CASSRDRAYEQYF. The DNA for the CDR3 is TGTGCCAGCAGTCGGGACAGGGCCTACGAGCAGTACTTC.

The rearrangement joins TRBV4-1 to TRBJ2-1; the match to TRBD2 covers 7 bases. Trimming took 0 bases from V and 8 from J; bases not matched to a gene: 10. Per the germline V gene, CDR1 is MGHRA and CDR2 is YSYEKL. The CDR3 spans 16 residues. CDR3 in DNA: TGCGCCAGCAGCCAAGATGGCCTAGCGGAGGGGTATGAGCAGTTCTTC. Translating gives CASSQDGLAEGYEQFF.

This clonotype was detected many times. This chain joins TRBV19 and TRBJ1-5; 8 bases fit TRBD1. The CDR3 extends over 13 amino acids. Trimming cost V 5 bases and J 5 bases; bases outside gene matches: 2. CDR1 is LNHDA and CDR2 is SQIVND in the germline V gene (reference sequence). The DNA for the CDR3 is TGTGCCAGTAGTTCGACAGGGGATCAGCCCCAGCATTTT. It specifies CASSSTGDQPQHF.

This clonotype has a count of ten or more. The chain links TRBV20-1 to TRBJ2-3, with D possibly being TRBD1 (5 bases). In germline, CDR1 is DFQATT, CDR2 SNEGSKA (reference sequence). Deletions cut 0 bases from V and 5 bases from J, with 6 bases between. There are 12 residues in the CDR3. CDR3 bases: TGCAGTGCTAGAGATCAGGGAGATACGCAGTATTTT. Amino acid sequence: CSARDQGDTQYF.

This clonotype appeared a few times. The gene calls are TRBV30 and TRBJ2-7, with D unclear. The germline V gene has CDR1 GTSNPN and CDR2 SVGIG (reference sequence). The V and J ends lost 0 bases and 1 base respectively, with 16 bases between them. This CDR3 is 16 amino acids long. This CDR3 reads CAWSVRVTVRSYEQYF. Written as DNA, the CDR3 is TGTGCCTGGAGTGTACGGGTTACAGTTAGATCCTACGAGCAGTACTTC. The variable domain in full, completed from reference TRBV30 and TRBJ2-7, reads SQTIHQWPATLVQPVGSPLSLECTVEGTSNPNLYWYRQAAGRGLQLLFYSVGIGQISSEVPQNLSASRPQDRQFILSSKKLLLSDSGFYLCAWSVRVTVRSYEQYFGPGTRLTVT.

This clonotype showed up many times. This sequence joins TRBV2 and TRBJ1-4; D is perhaps TRBD1 (5 bases). CDR3 length: 15 amino acids. V was clipped by 2 bases and J by 6 bases, with 13 bases between them. Germline assignment: CDR1 SNHLY and CDR2 FYNNEI. Here the CDR3 DNA reads TGTGCCAGCAGTGAACAGTCAGGGAGTGATGAAAAACTGTTTTTT. It encodes CASSEQSGSDEKLFF.

This clonotype has a count of ten or more. V and J are TRBV3-1 and TRBJ1-2; D gene ambiguous. The germline V gene has CDR1 LGHDT and CDR2 YNNKEL (reference sequence). V shed 3 bases and J shed 0 bases, with 8 bases lying between them. The CDR3 runs to 14 residues. Here the CDR3 DNA reads TGTGCCAGCAGCCAGTCGGAATCTAACTATGGCTACACCTTC. Translation gives CASSQSESNYGYTF.

A word on this clonotype: A much larger clone differs from this one at a single base, so this may be a read error. Since the CDR3 does not end with the conserved phenylalanine or tryptophan, this likely comes from a read error. The chain employs TRBV6-2 or TRBV6-3 and TRBJ2-1, with TRBD2 identical over 11 bases. The V gene's germline CDR1 is MNHEY and CDR2 SVGEGT. With 6 bases clipped from V and 9 bases from J, the junction kept 13 bases outside the gene matches. The CDR3 spans 16 residues. The CDR3 bases are TGTGCCAGCAGCCCACAAGGACTAGCGGGTTTTAGTGAGCAGTTCTCC. Translation: CASSPQGLAGFSEQFS.

This clonotype was observed a few times. In DNA form, the CDR3 reads TGTGCCAGCTCCGAACAGGGGATCTATGGCTACACCTTC. Translating gives CASSEQGIYGYTF. The rearrangement links TRBV2 to TRBJ1-2; TRBD1 aligns across 7 bases. V gave up 8 bases and J gave up 4 bases; unmatched junction bases: 7. The V gene's germline CDR1 is SNHLY and CDR2 FYNNEI. The CDR3 has 13 residues.

This clonotype occurred many times. V is TRBV2 and J is TRBJ2-5; TRBD2 matches 8 bases. The CDR3 loop spans 15 amino acids. Germline values: CDR1 SNHLY, CDR2 FYNNEI. J gave up 4 bases and V 6 bases, and 10 bases lay outside the gene matches. CDR3 DNA: TGTGCCAGCAGCCATAGCGGGACTACGGGAGAGACCCAGTACTTC. It translates to CASSHSGTTGETQYF.

This clonotype was counted many times. The CDR3 nucleotides are TGTGCCAGCACCGCGGGACCGGACACTGAAGCTTTCTTT. Translation gives CASTAGPDTEAFF. This chain links TRBV28 with TRBJ1-1, with D possibly matching TRBD1 (5 bases). The CDR3 has 13 amino acids. Germline lookup yields CDR1 MDHEN and CDR2 SYDVKM. V was cut by 7 bases and J by 3 bases, with 12 bases left in between. Using reference TRBV28 and TRBJ1-1 for the parts outside the CDR3, the full variable domain is DVKVTQSSRYLVKRTGEKVFLECVQDMDHENMFWYRQDPGLGLRLIYFSYDVKMKEKGDIPEGYSVSREKKERFSLILESASTNQTSMYLCASTAGPDTEAFFGQGTRLTVV.

In regard to this clonotype: The germline gene is not matched at one end of the junction; a read error may be the cause. J is TRBJ1-2 and V is TRBV28; weak D call: TRBD1 (6 bases). The CDR3 is 13 amino acids. CDR1 MDHEN and CDR2 SYDVKM come from the germline V gene. The CDR3 loop reads CASSLSGARGCTF. The CDR3 DNA reads as TGTGCCAGCAGTTTATCGGGGGCGCGGGGCTGCACCTTC.